This TCR beta chain was profiled in a study of shared clonotypes between healthy human individuals (dated by TCRdb to about 2020). Regarding the study in general: A couple of women and a few men aged 18 to 49 years were included in the cohort. To estimate repertoire size and how much clonotype sharing occurs between individuals, the study deeply sequenced the blood TCR repertoires of roughly 5 healthy adults. For each donor, CD4 naive and CD4 memory were each run on three plates, CD8 naive on two plates, and CD8 memory on one plate. Libraries were prepared and TCR repertoires were sequenced by different laboratories using diverse techniques, in order to increase sequencing depth and limit assay-specific biases. Between about 0.8 and 9.5 billion PBMCs per donor were obtained by leukapheresis. General findings and caveats noted by the study authors: Sampling was restricted to blood, and TCR repertoires in tissue are likely to differ from TCR repertoires in blood. Rarefaction of sorted-subset datasets indicated incomplete sequencing despite the large sequencing depth. Naive subsets generally had larger estimated clonotype richness than memory subsets. Clonotypes shared by all four sorted-subset donors showed higher generation probabilities than non-shared clonotypes. Because the study included only a small number of donors, the genetic and exposure-history diversity represented was limited. Based on pairwise subsampling, the degree of clonotype sharing among donors was expected to be affected by sequencing depth. When a handful of donors were compared, the shared fraction of clonotypes was around 4.6% for naive CD4, roughly 3.4% for naive CD8, more than 2% for memory CD4, and 0.35% to 0.5% for memory CD8.

In regard to this clone: The antigen this receptor binds is unknown. Base qualities were left out, and no much larger clone turns up one base away.

From a lookup of the germline V gene, CDR1 and CDR2 are MNHEY and SVGAGI. From the cysteine through the phenylalanine, the CDR3 covers 15 amino acids. Just CDR3 DNA is preserved here, 45 bases in frame from base 1. The junction shows trimming of 6 bases on V and 0 bases on J, and the gene matches do not reach 8 bases of it. Using the deep immunoSEQ assay, TCR CDR3 regions were amplified from genomic DNA by multiplex PCR. Extracted genomic DNA from each cell subset was spread evenly across all wells of several immunoSEQ 96-well plates, with each plate serving as a replicate. For sorted subsets, each replicate PCR was loaded with 200 to 250 ng genomic DNA, equivalent to 32,000 or so T cell genomes. Purified libraries were quantified with a Qubit 3.0 fluorometer, sized on a Bioanalyzer 2100, and re-quantified with the KAPA Library Quantification kit. Each immunoSEQ 96-well plate was sequenced on its own single-read 150-cycle Illumina NextSeq 550 flow cell. Regarding the original processing steps: Because the immunoSEQ output included only junctional sequences and no quality scores, the filtering could not be the same as the filtering used for full-length reads. Sequences were annotated with PyIR, a Python wrapper for IgBLAST v1.9, using IMGT germline references to assign V/J genes and CDR3. Reads with weak V/J assignments (E-value above 1e-6), missing CDR3, stop codons, out-of-frame junctions, or ambiguous translated residues were removed. V3J clonotypes were defined by identical inferred V gene, J gene, and CDR3 amino acid sequence. The percentage overlap between two repertoires was calculated by dividing the number of shared unique clonotypes by the size of the smaller repertoire. Repertoire richness was assessed with RTK rarefaction, the Chao1 estimator, and Recon v2.1 estimates of unobserved clonotypes. For all TCRbeta clonotypes obtained by the gDNA method from several donors, generation probabilities were computed with OLGA. The table comes from immuneACCESS by way of TCRdb, which keeps in-frame sequences with V and J called. Part of the clones is missing from these tables; in studies checked, under half for an unresolved V gene and the rest for unknown reasons. Clone size and V and J calls were adopted from that table, with D and trimming inferred from the DNA. Recorded for this sample are approximately 720,000 clones; approximately 90% of them occurred a single time. About 24% of the sample lies in the top ten.

For the CD8 naive samples, CD45RO-negative cells were positively selected for CCR7, yielding a CD45RA+CCR7+ population from which TemRA cells were excluded. The donors were healthy, HIV-negative adults with no recently reported acute infections or vaccinations. All donors were Caucasian adults living in Nashville, Tennessee, USA. Blood was collected by leukapheresis, and PBMCs were isolated by Ficoll-Histopaque density gradient centrifugation and then cryopreserved in liquid nitrogen vapor phase. Analytical flow cytometry was used to check the purity and quantity of each magnetically sorted T cell population. Each sorted fraction had its genomic DNA isolated and then quantified by UV absorbance on a Nanodrop 2000c.

Sequences were obtained from naive CD8+ T cells sorted from blood. The sample's cell subset or site label, decoded: CD45RA+CCR7+. In this chain, TRBV6-5 is recombined with TRBJ2-7; 7 bases in the middle match TRBD1. This receptor was obtained from a man younger than 45 in good health. The bases are TGTGCCAGCAGGGAGACAGGGTTGGGCTCCTACGAGCAGTACTTC. Its protein product is CASRETGLGSYEQYF.